This T cell receptor beta chain was profiled in a study of blood T cell repertoires in COVID-19 (dated by TCRdb to 2018 to 2021). General notes on the study: Samples from collaborators originated in the United States, Italy and Spain and spanned both the acute and convalescent phases of COVID-19. The prospective study material was composed of cDNA or gDNA derived from T cells, B-cell-depleted T cells, or PBMCs. Deeply sampled blood TCRbeta repertoires from subjects exposed to, actively infected with, or recovered from COVID-19 were included in the dataset. Where available, HLA class I and class II types were taken from metadata supplied by the sample provider and were not determined by assay-based typing. Nearly every sample came with metadata listing a de-identified subject ID, COVID-19 status, age in years and sex. The repertoires were released in a freely available public database intended as a resource for research on the immune response to SARS-CoV-2. The samples were drawn from the first 160 participants of the ongoing ImmuneRACE study and from some 1,300 subjects provided by 6 global collaborators.

TCRbeta CDR3 regions were amplified from genomic DNA by means of the immunoSEQ Assay, a bias-controlled multiplex PCR. On the authors' methods: Within the assay, amplification of reference gene primers was used to estimate how many nucleated cells each sample contained. To quantify the absolute abundance of each unique TCRbeta CDR3 rearrangement, sequence reads were collapsed and filtered. Productive Simpson clonality was computed per sample as the square root of Simpson's diversity index over productive rearrangements. The source is immuneACCESS, and TCRdb retained only in-frame sequences with V and J called. Part of the clones is not carried over; for the studies checked, unresolved V genes explain less than half of this, and the remainder is unexplained. The V and J calls and clone size were taken over from that table, and D and trimming were inferred from the DNA. The sample data list fewer than 300,000 clones, and more than 70% of these were observed just once. The ten largest account for around 3.2% of the sample.

Concerning this clone itself: Its binding antigen is unknown. The sample holds no much larger clone one base away, and base qualities are not on file.

What the authors observed across the whole study: The amount of clinical and demographic metadata varied by source and participant and was provided uncurated.

Whole blood was collected in K2EDTA tubes by collaborating institutions according to the institutions' own protocols. For TCRbeta analysis, collaborators shipped samples as frozen whole blood, isolated PBMCs, or DNA extracted from either of those sample types. Taken from cysteine to phenylalanine, the CDR3 has 17 residues. Only the CDR3 portion is preserved as DNA: 51 bases, with reading frame beginning at the first base. For CDR1 and CDR2, the germline V gene (reference sequence) lists MNHEY and SMNVEV. Trimmed from V: 5 bases; trimmed from J: 1 base; junction bases lacking a gene match: 10. This clonotype was sampled from a woman between 18 and 29 years old with acute or convalescent COVID-19. This sequence uses TRBV27 and TRBJ1-4; 7 of the junction bases match TRBD1. Specimen: peripheral blood. The nucleotides are TGTGCCAGCAGTACACAGTACAGGGGTATAACTAATGAAAAACTGTTTTTT. Translated, this is CASSTQYRGITNEKLFF. The variable domain in full, with residues beyond the CDR3 obtained from the reference TRBV27 and TRBJ1-4 genes, is EAQVTQNPRYLITVTGKKLTVTCSQNMNHEYMSWYRQDPGLGLRQIYYSMNVEVTDKGDVPEGYKVSRKEKRNFPLILESPSPNQTSLYFCASSTQYRGITNEKLFFGSGTQLSVL.